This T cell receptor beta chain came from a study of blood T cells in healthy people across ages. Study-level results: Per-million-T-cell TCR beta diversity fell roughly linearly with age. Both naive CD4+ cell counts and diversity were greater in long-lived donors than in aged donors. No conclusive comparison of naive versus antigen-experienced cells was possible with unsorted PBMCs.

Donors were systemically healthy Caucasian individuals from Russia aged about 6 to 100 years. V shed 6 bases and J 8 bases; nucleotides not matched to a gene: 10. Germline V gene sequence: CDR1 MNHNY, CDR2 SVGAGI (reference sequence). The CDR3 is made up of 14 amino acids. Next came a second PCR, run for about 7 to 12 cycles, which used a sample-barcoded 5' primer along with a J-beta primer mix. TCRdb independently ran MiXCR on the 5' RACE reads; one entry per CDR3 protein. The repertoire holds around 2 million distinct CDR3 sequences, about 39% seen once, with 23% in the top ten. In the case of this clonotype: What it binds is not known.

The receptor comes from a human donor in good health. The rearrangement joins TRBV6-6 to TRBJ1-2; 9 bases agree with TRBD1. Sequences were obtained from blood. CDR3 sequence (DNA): TGTGCCAGCAGGAAAGGGACAGGGAATCACGGCTACACCTTC. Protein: CASRKGTGNHGYTF.